The 14 T cell receptor beta chains below were found in one sample sequenced in a study of beta chain features in type 1 diabetes. Broader study findings: For Type 1 diabetes patients, all four CD4+ subsets carried TCRB CDR3s that were moderately but significantly shorter.

Isolated RNA was reverse transcribed in full, so expressed TCRB transcripts were sequenced. Sequenced by immunoSEQ multiplex PCR; TCRdb stores in-frame clones only, minus some. The data hold about 160,000 clones, with 10% observed a single time. The antigens of these receptors remain unknown. Sequenced material: central memory CD4+ T cells from blood. These receptors came from a man aged 30 to 45 with type 1 diabetes.

The chain recombines TRBV6-6 with TRBJ2-4, with 10 bases aligning to TRBD2. The germline V gene has CDR1 MNHNY and CDR2 SVGAGI (reference sequence). V gave up 6 bases and J gave up 6 bases; unmatched junction bases: 11. The CDR3 is made up of 16 amino acids. The CDR3 bases are TGTGCCAGCAGGCCCCGAGCGGGAGGGCTGGGAAACATTCAGTACTTC. It specifies CASRPRAGGLGNIQYF.

This clone was detected only a few times. This rearrangement joins TRBV6-5 to TRBJ1-1; D uncertain. Germline CDR1 and CDR2: MNHEY and SVGAGI. The CDR3 is 14 residues long. Between the trimmed V and J ends, which lost 3 bases and 0 bases, there was a span of 8 bases. The CDR3 coding sequence is TGTGCCAGCAGTTATTTGCGGATGAACACTGAAGCTTTCTTT. It codes for CASSYLRMNTEAFF.

In this sample, this clone turned up a few times. This chain connects TRBV7-9 to TRBJ2-7; 13 bases are a match to TRBD2. Germline CDR1 is SEHNR and CDR2 is FQNEAQ (reference sequence). This CDR3 region has 16 residues. The V segment lost 4 bases and the J segment 4 bases; nucleotides outside the gene matches: 7. CDR3 sequence: CASSSAGTSGIYEQYF. The CDR3 DNA reads TGTGCCAGCAGCTCAGCCGGGACTAGCGGGATTTACGAGCAGTACTTC.

This clone has a handful of counts. The chain carries TRBV4-2 and TRBJ1-5, with 7 bases that match TRBD1. This CDR3 has 15 amino acids. The junction had 7 bases not matched to a gene; V was cut back by 4 bases and J by 4 bases. Germline V gives CDR1 LGHNA, CDR2 YNFKEQ. CDR3 sequence reads: CASSPYATGNQPQHF. CDR3 DNA: TGTGCCAGCAGCCCCTATGCGACAGGGAATCAGCCCCAGCATTTT.

V usage is TRBV18 and J usage is TRBJ1-5, with 7 bases identical to TRBD1. The CDR3 sequence is 16 residues long. Germline-derived CDR1 and CDR2 are KGHSH and LQKENI. Unmatched junction bases numbered 9, after V lost 5 bases and J lost 2 bases. Written as DNA, the CDR3 is TGTGCCAGCTCATCAACAGGGGCTGGGGGCAATCAGCCCCAGCATTTT. Protein product: CASSSTGAGGNQPQHF.

This clone was picked up a small number of times. The chain carries TRBV7-3 and TRBJ2-1; possible D gene TRBD2, 5 bases. The V end lost 3 bases, the J end lost 7 bases, and 10 bases lay between the germline ends. Germline V CDR1 and CDR2: SGHTA, FQGTGA. The CDR3 length is 13 residues. CDR3 sequence: CASSFPSTNEQFF. The CDR3 DNA sequence: TGTGCCAGCAGCTTCCCTAGCACTAATGAGCAGTTCTTC.

The chain couples TRBV7-9 to TRBJ2-7; 8 bases line up with TRBD1. The CDR3 is 14 amino acids. V shed 3 bases and J 6 bases; nucleotides not matched to a gene: 7. Germline assignment: CDR1 SEHNR and CDR2 FQNEAQ (reference sequence). The CDR3 nucleotides read TGTGCCAGCAGCTTGTCAGGACAGGGTGCCGAGCAGTACTTC. Protein product: CASSLSGQGAEQYF. Using reference TRBV7-9 and TRBJ2-7 for the parts outside the CDR3, the full variable domain is DTGVSQNPRHKITKRGQNVTFRCDPISEHNRLYWYRQTLGQGPEFLTYFQNEAQLEKSRLLSDRFSAERPKGSFSTLEIQRTEQGDSAMYLCASSLSGQGAEQYFGPGTRLTVT.

The V gene is TRBV28, the J gene TRBJ2-1, with D perhaps matching TRBD1 (6 bases). CDR1 and CDR2 (germline): MDHEN, SYDVKM. Trimming removed 11 bases at V and 6 bases at J, with 23 bases between. CDR3 length: 15 residues. The CDR3: CAAATYRAHSNEQFF. The CDR3 coding sequence is TGTGCCGCGGCGACGTACAGGGCTCATTCCAATGAGCAGTTCTTC.

This clone was counted between two and nine times. The chain links TRBV5-1 to TRBJ2-2; 11 bases match TRBD2. The germline V gene encodes CDR1 SGHRS and CDR2 YFSETQ. CDR3 size: 16 residues. Germline trimming cut 4 bases from V and 7 bases from J; bases unmatched to any gene: 9. The DNA of the CDR3 is TGCGCCAGCAGCGTAACGACTAGCGGGAATTTCGGGGAGCTGTTTTTT. It codes for CASSVTTSGNFGELFF.

Ten or more counts support this clone. The chain links TRBV10-3 to TRBJ2-7, with D perhaps TRBD1 (6 bases). V lost 2 bases and J lost 5, with 13 bases in between. Germline loops: CDR1 ENHRY, CDR2 SYGVKD. This CDR3 spans 14 amino acids. The CDR3 DNA follows: TGTGCCATCAGTGAGCCGACAGGCTTTAACGAGCAGTACTTC. Translation: CAISEPTGFNEQYF.

V is TRBV18 and J is TRBJ2-7, with 10 nucleotides matching TRBD1. Germline V CDR1 and CDR2: KGHSH, LQKENI. V lost 3 bases to trimming and J lost 0 bases; unmatched junction nucleotides: 8. This CDR3 spans 17 amino acids. The DNA for the CDR3 is TGTGCCAGCTCACCCTCGACAGGGGGCACCCACTCCTACGAGCAGTACTTC. Its protein product is CASSPSTGGTHSYEQYF.

Only a few counts were recorded for this clone. The rearrangement joins TRBV5-1 to TRBJ2-7, with TRBD2 matching 10 bases. The CDR3 consists of 15 residues. Per germline, CDR1 SGHRS and CDR2 YFSETQ. V lost 2 bases to trimming and J lost 6 bases; unmatched junction nucleotides: 8. The CDR3 nucleotides are TGCGCCAGCAGCTTAACAGCGGGAGGGTCTGGCGAGCAGTACTTC. Protein product: CASSLTAGGSGEQYF.

This clone turned up a few times. The chain is built from TRBV19 and TRBJ2-2, with D perhaps matching TRBD1 (5 bases). Germline assignment: CDR1 LNHDA and CDR2 SQIVND (reference sequence). Trimming took off 2 bases at V and 2 bases at J, with 6 bases between the two ends. This CDR3 is built from 14 residues. The chain's CDR3 is CASSIQGNTGELFF. The DNA of the CDR3 is TGTGCCAGTAGTATACAGGGTAACACCGGGGAGCTGTTTTTT.

The chain links TRBV29-1 to TRBJ2-7; tentatively, D is TRBD1 (6 bases). The CDR3 is 13 amino acids. The germline V and J ends were trimmed by 7 bases and 0 bases, with 13 bases remaining between them. Germline CDR1 reads SQVTM; CDR2 reads ANQGSEA. The CDR3 loop is CSAVTGSSYEQYF. The CDR3 coding sequence is TGCAGCGCCGTGACAGGAAGCTCCTACGAGCAGTACTTC.